Listed below are T cell receptor beta chains from one sample, sequenced in a study of T cell changes during pregnancy in multiple sclerosis. Sequencing was performed with immunoSEQ multiplex PCR; in TCRdb, only in-frame clones are kept and a portion is missing. There are more than 80,000 clones in the sample; around 90% occur only once, and about 3.8% lies in the top ten. Specimen: PBMCs, collected in the first trimester of pregnancy. These receptors all stem from a female donor in good health, serving as a control in a pregnancy study. Some clones in this sample may be carry-over from other donors' samples. The CDR3 runs from the conserved cysteine through the conserved F or W. Fields, in order: D gene, clone size, V gene, J gene, CDR3 protein, CDR3 DNA. D genes are given only for firm matches. Size tells how often a clone was seen (once, few, many) or the class of an expanded clone, and some rows leave it out.

>-|-|TRBV5-1|TRBJ2-3
CASSFSGATDTQYF
TGCGCCAGCAGCTTCAGCGGAGCCACAGATACGCAGTATTTT
>-|-|TRBV7-2|TRBJ1-5
CASSWAGGEQPQHF
TGTGCCAGCAGCTGGGCGGGGGGCGAACAGCCCCAGCATTTT
>TRBD2|-|TRBV5-1|TRBJ2-7
CASSLGTSGDYEQYF
TGCGCCAGCAGCTTGGGGACTAGCGGGGACTACGAGCAGTACTTC
>TRBD1|-|TRBV7-9|TRBJ2-1
CASSLDRGQDEQFF
TGTGCCAGCAGCCTGGACAGGGGTCAGGATGAGCAGTTCTTC
>TRBD1|-|TRBV10-3|TRBJ1-2
CAISAQTRGNYGYTF
TGTGCCATCAGTGCCCAGACCAGGGGGAACTATGGCTACACCTTC
>-|-|TRBV28|TRBJ2-1
CASVAGNEQFF
TGTGCCAGCGTCGCAGGCAATGAGCAGTTCTTC
>-|-|TRBV6-1|TRBJ2-2
CASRRIWNTGELFF
TGTGCCAGCAGGAGGATCTGGAACACCGGGGAGCTGTTTTTT
>-|-|TRBV28|TRBJ1-5
CASSLITGGNQPQHF
TGTGCCAGCAGTTTAATCACAGGTGGCAATCAGCCCCAGCATTTT
>TRBD2|once|TRBV5-1|TRBJ2-3
CASSLVGGSRTDTQYF
TGCGCCAGCAGCTTGGTCGGGGGGTCGCGCACAGATACGCAGTATTTT
>TRBD2|-|TRBV11-2|TRBJ2-5
CASSFSGGRETQYF
TGTGCCAGCAGTTTTAGCGGGGGGAGAGAGACCCAGTACTTC
>-|once|TRBV11-2|TRBJ2-7
CASSPFITYEQYF
TGTGCCAGCAGCCCTTTTATAACCTACGAGCAGTACTTC
>-|-|TRBV2|TRBJ2-1
CASSGMRVSYNEQFF
TGTGCCAGCAGTGGCATGAGAGTCTCCTACAATGAGCAGTTCTTC
>TRBD2|-|TRBV5-1|TRBJ2-1
CASSWRTSGRGEQFF
TGCGCCAGCAGCTGGCGGACTAGCGGGAGGGGTGAGCAGTTCTTC
>-|-|TRBV5-6|TRBJ2-7
CASSLNSAGYEQYF
TGTGCCAGCAGCTTGAATAGCGCAGGCTACGAGCAGTACTTC
>TRBD1|once|TRBV15|TRBJ1-5
CATRGTVISNQPQHF
TGTGCCACCAGAGGGACAGTAATTAGCAATCAGCCCCAGCATTTT
>TRBD2|-|TRBV4-3|TRBJ2-1
CASSQGIAGVSEQFF
TGCGCCAGCAGCCAAGGAATAGCGGGAGTGAGTGAGCAGTTCTTC
>-|-|TRBV4-3|TRBJ2-1
CASSLIFSSGGNEQFF
TGCGCCAGCAGCCTCATCTTTTCATCCGGGGGTAATGAGCAGTTCTTC
>TRBD1|-|TRBV19|TRBJ2-3
CASIGQGVDTQYF
TGTGCCAGTATAGGACAGGGCGTGGATACGCAGTATTTT
>-|-|TRBV11-2|TRBJ1-3
CASSFRDKEAPTGNTIYF
TGTGCCAGCAGCTTCCGGGACAAGGAGGCTCCGACTGGAAACACCATATATTTT
>TRBD1|-|TRBV28|TRBJ2-2
CASTDSGQGNGELFF
TGTGCCAGCACCGACTCCGGACAGGGTAACGGGGAGCTGTTTTTT
>TRBD2|-|TRBV10-3|TRBJ2-1
CAIYDGRASFEQFF
TGTGCCATCTACGACGGGAGGGCCTCATTTGAGCAGTTCTTC
>TRBD1|-|TRBV7-9|TRBJ1-4
CASSSTGQFNEKLFF
TGTGCCAGCAGCTCAACGGGACAGTTTAATGAAAAACTGTTTTTT
>TRBD2|-|TRBV4-1|TRBJ2-3
CASSPPGAGEDTQYF
TGCGCCAGCAGCCCTCCGGGAGCGGGGGAAGATACGCAGTATTTT
>TRBD1|-|TRBV5-8|TRBJ2-3
CASRIPPGQGADTQYF
TGTGCCAGCAGAATCCCTCCGGGACAGGGGGCAGATACGCAGTATTTT
>TRBD2|-|TRBV18|TRBJ2-1
CASSPNGLAGGFNEQFF
TGTGCCAGCTCTCCAAATGGACTAGCGGGAGGGTTTAATGAGCAGTTCTTC